These 16 T cell receptor beta chains were sequenced from one sample in a study of blood T cell repertoires in COVID-19. Only in-frame clones appear in the TCRdb table, and some are missing; sequencing was by immunoSEQ multiplex PCR. This sample has about 99,000 clones; 70% to 90% occur once, and the top ten carry 2.1%. Source material: peripheral blood. The receptors shown here come from a man aged 50-60 years with COVID-19, enrolled during active disease.

The chain links TRBV4-1 to TRBJ2-1; TRBD2 might be the D (5 bases). Germline V lookup: CDR1 MGHRA, CDR2 YSYEKL. V was cut by 0 bases and J by 8 bases, with 14 bases left in between. CDR3 length equals 15 residues. The CDR3 nucleotides read TGCGCCAGCAGCCAAGATCTAACAAGAGGGTATGAGCAGTTCTTC. It encodes CASSQDLTRGYEQFF.

This chain connects TRBV7-9 to TRBJ1-6; no firm D call. The length of the CDR3 is 14 residues. The V end was cut by 3 bases, the J end by 6 bases, with 9 bases between. Per the germline V gene, CDR1 is SEHNR and CDR2 is FQNEAQ (reference sequence). For the CDR3, the DNA is TGTGCCAGCAGCTTCCGCGAGGGTAATTCACCCCTCCACTTT. Translated, it gives CASSFREGNSPLHF.

The rearrangement links TRBV7-9 to TRBJ1-2, with D hard to call. The germline gives CDR1 SEHNR, CDR2 FQNEAQ (reference sequence). The V end lost 2 bases, the J end lost 7 bases, and 11 bases lay between the germline ends. This CDR3 comprises 13 residues. The CDR3 region is CASSLPGKGGYTF. The DNA of the CDR3 is TGTGCCAGCAGCTTACCCGGGAAGGGTGGCTACACCTTC.

The chain uses TRBV4-3 and TRBJ1-1; 8 bases are shared with TRBD1. Germline trimming cut 3 bases from V and 3 bases from J; bases unmatched to any gene: 9. The V gene's germline CDR1 is LGHNA and CDR2 YSLEER. The CDR3 spans 16 residues. CDR3 in amino acids: CASSQGYRGTHTEAFF. CDR3 sequence (DNA): TGCGCCAGCAGCCAGGGCTACAGGGGGACCCACACTGAAGCTTTCTTT.

V is TRBV15 and J is TRBJ1-2; D unresolved. With 0 bases removed from V and 14 bases from J, the gap between germline ends came to 13 bases. Germline V CDR1 and CDR2: LNHNV, YYDKDF (reference sequence). The CDR3 has 12 residues. The CDR3 DNA reads TGTGCCACCAGCAGAGACTATTACGCTTTGACCTTC. As protein: CATSRDYYALTF.

V usage is TRBV18 and J usage is TRBJ1-5; perhaps TRBD1 as D (6 bases). The CDR3 loop spans 14 amino acids. The germline V gene encodes CDR1 KGHSH and CDR2 LQKENI. Trimming removed 4 bases at V and 4 bases at J, with 11 bases between. The CDR3 DNA follows: TGTGCCAGCTCACAAGGGGACACGAATCAGCCCCAGCATTTT. It codes for CASSQGDTNQPQHF.

The chain links TRBV30 to TRBJ2-7; perhaps TRBD2 as D (6 bases). V was trimmed by 4 bases and J by 0 bases, leaving 25 bases between them. CDR3 length: 18 residues. In germline, CDR1 is GTSNPN, CDR2 SVGIG (reference sequence). The CDR3 loop reads CAWNRDRGGTGASYEQYF. CDR3 DNA sequence: TGTGCCTGGAATAGGGATCGGGGAGGAACTGGGGCCTCCTACGAGCAGTACTTC. The full variable domain, with the rest looked up from reference TRBV30 and TRBJ2-7, is SQTIHQWPATLVQPVGSPLSLECTVEGTSNPNLYWYRQAAGRGLQLLFYSVGIGQISSEVPQNLSASRPQDRQFILSSKKLLLSDSGFYLCAWNRDRGGTGASYEQYFGPGTRLTVT.

The V and J genes are TRBV12-3 or TRBV12-4 and TRBJ1-2, with D hard to call. CDR3 length: 12 amino acids. V gave up 4 bases and J gave up 4 bases, with 7 bases separating them. CDR3 DNA sequence: TGTGCCAGCAGTTCAGCCCGCTATGGCTACACCTTC. Translation gives CASSSARYGYTF.

J is TRBJ1-5 and V is TRBV5-8; D gene ambiguous. The V gene's germline CDR1 is SGHTS and CDR2 YDEGEE. The CDR3 spans 11 residues. V lost 3 bases, J lost 9 bases, and 7 bases lay in between. CDR3 DNA: TGTGCCAGCAGCTCTAATGTGCCCCAGCATTTT. It encodes CASSSNVPQHF.

The chain uses TRBV24-1 and TRBJ1-2; D unclear. Deletions cut 4 bases from V and 7 bases from J, with 12 bases between. The CDR3 contains 13 residues. Germline V lookup: CDR1 KGHDR, CDR2 SFDVKD. The CDR3 is CATSDAHQAGYTF. DNA for the CDR3: TGTGCCACCAGTGACGCCCATCAGGCTGGCTACACCTTC.

J is TRBJ2-7 and V is TRBV11-2, with D uncertain. Germline values: CDR1 SGHAT, CDR2 FQNNGV. There are 12 residues in the CDR3. Between the trimmed V and J ends, which lost 4 bases and 6 bases, there was a span of 10 bases. The CDR3 is CASSYLWAEQYF. The CDR3 nucleotides are TGTGCCAGCAGCTACCTTTGGGCCGAGCAGTACTTC.

J is TRBJ2-3 and V is TRBV9, with 7 bases fitting TRBD2. Germline V gene lookup returns CDR1 SGDLS and CDR2 YYNGEE. Trimming at V came to 4 bases and at J to 4 bases, leaving 9 bases not matched to a gene. The CDR3 covers 15 residues. CDR3 region: CASSPQVGGSDTQYF. DNA for the CDR3: TGTGCCAGCAGCCCCCAGGTCGGGGGGTCAGATACGCAGTATTTT.

The chain joins TRBV6-1 to TRBJ1-1; 8 bases are a match to TRBD1. V trimming: 2 bases; J trimming: 2 bases; junction bases outside the gene matches: 13. Per germline, CDR1 MNHNS and CDR2 SASEGT. The CDR3 is 18 residues long. The CDR3: CASSENSRLTGDNTEAFF. Here the CDR3 DNA reads TGTGCCAGCAGTGAAAACTCGCGCCTGACAGGGGACAACACTGAAGCTTTCTTT.

The chain employs TRBV27 and TRBJ2-1; D is unclear. V shed 5 bases and J shed 3 bases, with 20 bases lying between them. The CDR3 totals 17 residues. Germline V gene lookup returns CDR1 MNHEY and CDR2 SMNVEV (reference sequence). In DNA form, the CDR3 reads TGTGCCAGCAGTCCCACTATACCGTTAAGAAACTACAATGAGCAGTTCTTC. Translated, it gives CASSPTIPLRNYNEQFF.

CDR3 region: CASSDLSFEAFF. The CDR3 DNA reads TGTGCCAGCAGTGACTTGTCTTTTGAAGCTTTCTTT. The V gene is TRBV2, the J gene TRBJ1-1; D unclear. There are 12 residues in the CDR3. V gave up 3 bases and J gave up 7 bases, with 9 bases separating them. Germline V lookup: CDR1 SNHLY, CDR2 FYNNEI.

This chain connects TRBV28 to TRBJ1-6, with D possibly TRBD1 on 6 matching bases. Trimming shortened V by 2 bases and J by 11 bases, and 10 bases separated the two germline ends. Germline CDR1 reads MDHEN; CDR2 reads SYDVKM. The CDR3 runs to 13 residues. The DNA for the CDR3 is TGTGCCAGCAGTTTACGAGGGGGTACACCCCTCCACTTT. Encoded protein: CASSLRGGTPLHF.